The clone carrying this T cell receptor beta chain has only a few counts. What it recognizes is unknown. CDR3 length equals 14 residues. The germline gives CDR1 KGHSH, CDR2 LQKENI. V shed 0 bases and J shed 9 bases, with 14 bases lying between them. This sample stems from a study of a mutant IDH1 vaccine in newly diagnosed glioma. Study as a whole: Of treated patients, around 62% were men and about 38% women, averaging 40.4 years. Earlier care involved radiotherapy, temozolomide, or both, and the majority received both. General study results and limits: Top peripheral T cell clonotype shifts appeared unrelated to pseudoprogression.

Specified time point: week 47, end of study. Every vaccine dose comprised 300 ug of mutant IDH1 20-mer peptide plus topical imiquimod. Here immunoSEQ multiplex PCR was the method, and the copy in TCRdb shows in-frame clones only, minus some. The repertoire holds tens of thousands of clones, about 81% seen once, with approximately 5% in the top ten. The sample was PBMCs, taken from a glioma patient whose treatment included an IDH1 peptide vaccine. The rearrangement joins TRBV18 to TRBJ1-1, with D perhaps matching TRBD1 (5 bases). This TCR was sampled from a middle-aged man with glioma. This chain's CDR3 is CASSPPILRAQAFF. The CDR3 DNA sequence: TGTGCCAGCTCACCACCGATCCTCAGGGCCCAAGCTTTCTTT. The entire variable domain, with the rest obtained from reference TRBV18 and TRBJ1-1, is as follows: NAGVMQNPRHLVRRRGQEARLRCSPMKGHSHVYWYRQLPEEGLKFMVYLQKENIIDESGMPKERFSAEFPKEGPSILRIQQVVRGDSAAYFCASSPPILRAQAFFGQGTRLTVV.